The rows below give T cell receptor beta chains drawn from one sample of a study of T cell responses to AZD1222 COVID-19 vaccine. The repertoire was sequenced with immunoSEQ multiplex PCR; TCRdb's copy has only in-frame clones and lacks some. Of roughly 180,000 clones listed, over 80% are singletons. The sample in question was peripheral blood, obtained on day 0 of MenACWY control vaccination. These receptor sequences come from an adult in good health. The CDR3 runs from the conserved cysteine through the conserved F or W. Each record gives: CDR3 protein, CDR3 DNA, V gene, D gene, J gene, clone size. A D gene is named only where the DNA matches it firmly. For some rows the clone size is stated as once, few or many, or as a class when expanded; others skip it.

CASSLGGAPYEQYF TGTGCCAGCAGTTTGGGCGGGGCGCCCTACGAGCAGTACTTC TRBV27 - TRBJ2-7 -
CASSLFSAGQGVIGSPLHF TGTGCCAGCAGCTTGTTTTCGGCGGGACAGGGTGTGATAGGGTCACCCCTCCACTTT TRBV5-4 TRBD1 TRBJ1-6 -
CASSLQGALGYTF TGTGCCAGCAGCTTACAGGGGGCCCTGGGCTACACCTTC TRBV7-2 TRBD1 TRBJ1-2 few
CASSRGGTLSPGYTF TGTGCCAGCAGCAGGGGAGGGACCCTCTCACCGGGCTACACCTTC TRBV7-2 - TRBJ1-2 -
CAISRDRDQPQHF TGTGCCATCAGTCGGGACAGGGATCAGCCCCAGCATTTT TRBV10-3 TRBD1 TRBJ1-5 -
CASSLPATSGGAEDYEQYF TGTGCCAGCAGCTTACCCGCCACTAGCGGGGGGGCAGAAGACTACGAGCAGTACTTC TRBV7-6 TRBD2 TRBJ2-7 -
CASSTPDRGPQETQYF TGTGCCAGCAGCACTCCGGACAGGGGACCCCAAGAGACCCAGTACTTC TRBV9 TRBD1 TRBJ2-5 few
CASSPGQQAETQYF TGTGCCAGCAGTCCCGGACAGCAGGCGGAGACCCAGTACTTC TRBV28 - TRBJ2-5 once
CASSAQGEVEKLFF TGTGCCAGCAGTGCCCAGGGGGAGGTTGAAAAACTGTTTTTT TRBV2 TRBD1 TRBJ1-4 -
CASSLGGTSAYEQFF TGTGCCAGCAGCTTGGGAGGGACTAGCGCCTATGAGCAGTTCTTC TRBV5-4 TRBD2 TRBJ2-1 -
CATSDFWDSKNIQYF TGTGCCACCAGTGATTTTTGGGACAGCAAAAACATTCAGTACTTC TRBV24-1 TRBD1 TRBJ2-4 -
CASSLTENTEAFF TGTGCCAGCAGTCTCACAGAGAACACTGAAGCTTTCTTT TRBV28 - TRBJ1-1 -
CASSLAGPNTEAFF TGTGCCAGCAGTTTAGCAGGGCCGAACACTGAAGCTTTCTTT TRBV27 - TRBJ1-1 -
CASSLGDWGQGFF TGTGCCAGCAGCTTAGGGGATTGGGGACAGGGGTTCTTC TRBV11-2 TRBD1 TRBJ2-1 -
CASSYWLTETYGYTF TGTGCCAGCAGTTATTGGTTGACAGAGACGTATGGCTACACCTTC TRBV6-2/TRBV6-3 - TRBJ1-2 -
CASSGIYEQYF TGTGCCAGCAGTGGGATCTACGAGCAGTACTTC TRBV2 - TRBJ2-7 -
CASSDGGDTEAFF TGTGCCAGCAGTGATGGGGGCGACACTGAAGCTTTCTTT TRBV6-1 - TRBJ1-1 -
CASSVTGTDTQYF TGTGCCAGCAGCGTCACGGGCACAGATACGCAGTATTTT TRBV9 - TRBJ2-3 -
CASSSRQGYTGELFF TGTGCCAGCAGCTCCCGACAGGGGTATACCGGGGAGCTGTTTTTT TRBV9 TRBD1 TRBJ2-2 -
CASSPRVVYEQYF TGTGCCAGCAGCCCCAGGGTAGTCTACGAGCAGTACTTC TRBV2 - TRBJ2-7 -
CASSLDEGQLPYEQYF TGTGCCAGCAGTCTCGATGAGGGACAGCTTCCCTACGAGCAGTACTTC TRBV28 TRBD1 TRBJ2-7 -
CASSFAPGGYTF TGTGCCAGCAGTTTCGCCCCAGGGGGCTACACCTTC TRBV28 - TRBJ1-2 once
CASSQQGGSGSNEQYF TGTGCCAGCAGCCAACAAGGGGGTAGCGGGAGCAACGAGCAGTACTTC TRBV27 TRBD2 TRBJ2-7 -
CASSLPESEQYF TGTGCCAGCAGTTTGCCCGAGTCCGAGCAGTACTTC TRBV28 - TRBJ2-7 -